The rows below give T cell receptor beta chains drawn from one sample of a study of CD4 T cells in relation to SARS-CoV-2 and coronaviruses. No antigens are known for them. Profiled with immunoSEQ multiplex PCR; TCRdb holds only in-frame clones, not every one. The sample holds 30,000 to 45,000 clones; around 85% are singletons and the top ten take approximately 7%. Sequencing was carried out using naive CD4+ T cells from PBMCs, cultured in vitro. Receptors were obtained from an adult with COVID-19. Each CDR3 is given with its conserved first and last residue. Fields, in order: V gene, D gene, J gene, clone size, CDR3 protein, CDR3 DNA. D genes are given only for firm matches. Size values are once, few and many counts, or a class for expanded clones, and some rows have none.

V gene: TRBV18; D gene: -; J gene: TRBJ2-5; clone size: -; CDR3 protein: CASSPGLQEETQYF; CDR3 DNA: TGTGCCAGCTCACCAGGCCTACAAGAAGAGACCCAGTACTTC
V gene: TRBV6-6; D gene: TRBD1; J gene: TRBJ1-2; clone size: -; CDR3 protein: CASSRSDRLGGYTF; CDR3 DNA: TGTGCCAGCAGCCGTTCGGACAGGTTGGGTGGCTACACCTTC
V gene: TRBV29-1; D gene: TRBD2; J gene: TRBJ2-1; clone size: few; CDR3 protein: CSVAGTREVNYNEQFF; CDR3 DNA: TGCAGCGTCGCGGGCACGCGGGAGGTGAACTACAATGAGCAGTTCTTC
V gene: TRBV7-3; D gene: TRBD2; J gene: TRBJ2-7; clone size: -; CDR3 protein: CASSLRRGGPAYEQYF; CDR3 DNA: TGTGCCAGCAGCCTACGTCGGGGAGGGCCGGCTTACGAGCAGTACTTC
V gene: TRBV7-2; D gene: TRBD2; J gene: TRBJ2-4; clone size: -; CDR3 protein: CASSQGGSMNIQYF; CDR3 DNA: TGTGCCAGCAGCCAGGGCGGGAGCATGAACATTCAGTACTTC
V gene: TRBV30; D gene: TRBD1; J gene: TRBJ2-3; clone size: -; CDR3 protein: CAWSVSRTGAFLARPSSTDTQYF; CDR3 DNA: TGTGCCTGGAGTGTATCCCGGACAGGGGCCTTTCTAGCGCGCCCATCTAGCACAGATACGCAGTATTTT
V gene: TRBV7-9; D gene: -; J gene: TRBJ2-7; clone size: -; CDR3 protein: CASSLAERTRRDEQYF; CDR3 DNA: TGTGCCAGCAGCTTAGCCGAAAGGACACGGCGGGACGAGCAGTACTTC
V gene: TRBV24-1; D gene: TRBD1; J gene: TRBJ2-1; clone size: -; CDR3 protein: CATSDPGQGARNEQFF; CDR3 DNA: TGTGCCACCAGTGACCCAGGACAGGGGGCGAGAAATGAGCAGTTCTTC
V gene: TRBV7-8; D gene: -; J gene: TRBJ2-5; clone size: -; CDR3 protein: CASSLRAFGKETQYF; CDR3 DNA: TGTGCCAGCAGCTTACGAGCGTTCGGGAAGGAGACCCAGTACTTC
V gene: TRBV11-2; D gene: -; J gene: TRBJ2-5; clone size: -; CDR3 protein: CASSLESASATQYF; CDR3 DNA: TGTGCCAGCAGCTTAGAATCGGCTAGCGCGACCCAGTACTTC
V gene: TRBV6-2/TRBV6-3; D gene: -; J gene: TRBJ2-1; clone size: -; CDR3 protein: CASSYTFRGDEQFF; CDR3 DNA: TGTGCCAGCAGTTACACGTTCAGGGGGGATGAGCAGTTCTTC
V gene: TRBV20-1; D gene: -; J gene: TRBJ1-2; clone size: -; CDR3 protein: CSASTLGRGNYGYTF; CDR3 DNA: TGCAGTGCTAGTACCCTAGGTAGAGGCAACTATGGCTACACCTTC
V gene: TRBV7-2; D gene: -; J gene: TRBJ2-3; clone size: -; CDR3 protein: CASSPGWGTSTDTQYF; CDR3 DNA: TGTGCCAGCAGCCCCGGGTGGGGGACTAGCACAGATACGCAGTATTTT
V gene: TRBV5-1; D gene: TRBD2; J gene: TRBJ2-5; clone size: -; CDR3 protein: CASSFGTSASKETQYF; CDR3 DNA: TGCGCCAGCAGCTTTGGGACTAGCGCGAGCAAAGAGACCCAGTACTTC
V gene: TRBV7-8; D gene: -; J gene: TRBJ2-5; clone size: -; CDR3 protein: CASALFRVGETQYF; CDR3 DNA: TGTGCCAGCGCCCTATTCAGGGTCGGCGAGACCCAGTACTTC
V gene: TRBV19; D gene: -; J gene: TRBJ2-3; clone size: -; CDR3 protein: CASSIRGNTDTQYF; CDR3 DNA: TGTGCCAGTAGTATTAGGGGAAACACAGATACGCAGTATTTT
V gene: TRBV29-1; D gene: TRBD1; J gene: TRBJ2-5; clone size: -; CDR3 protein: CSVLQGMETQYF; CDR3 DNA: TGCAGCGTTTTACAGGGGATGGAGACCCAGTACTTC
V gene: TRBV25-1; D gene: -; J gene: TRBJ2-7; clone size: -; CDR3 protein: CASSEGDLLRYEQYF; CDR3 DNA: TGTGCCAGCAGTGAGGGGGACTTGCTTCGATACGAGCAGTACTTC
V gene: TRBV4-1; D gene: -; J gene: TRBJ1-6; clone size: -; CDR3 protein: CASSQVVQYNSPLHF; CDR3 DNA: TGCGCCAGCAGCCAAGTGGTACAGTATAATTCACCCCTCCACTTT
V gene: TRBV6-2/TRBV6-3; D gene: TRBD1; J gene: TRBJ1-1; clone size: -; CDR3 protein: CASSYPGTGEFQAFF; CDR3 DNA: TGTGCCAGCAGTTACCCGGGGACAGGGGAATTTCAAGCTTTCTTT
V gene: TRBV7-2; D gene: TRBD2; J gene: TRBJ2-3; clone size: -; CDR3 protein: CASSLGLAGGENTQYF; CDR3 DNA: TGTGCCAGCAGCTTAGGCCTAGCGGGAGGAGAAAATACGCAGTATTTT
V gene: TRBV27; D gene: TRBD1; J gene: TRBJ2-1; clone size: -; CDR3 protein: CASSSHYRGIRDNEQFF; CDR3 DNA: TGTGCCAGCAGTTCCCACTACAGGGGTATTAGGGACAATGAGCAGTTCTTC
V gene: TRBV5-5; D gene: TRBD1; J gene: TRBJ2-3; clone size: -; CDR3 protein: CASGPGQGTDTQYF; CDR3 DNA: TGTGCCAGTGGACCGGGACAGGGGACAGATACGCAGTATTTT
V gene: TRBV7-9; D gene: -; J gene: TRBJ1-4; clone size: -; CDR3 protein: CASSFTNEKLFF; CDR3 DNA: TGTGCCAGCAGCTTTACTAATGAAAAACTGTTTTTT
V gene: TRBV7-9; D gene: -; J gene: TRBJ1-2; clone size: -; CDR3 protein: CASSRDPYGYTF; CDR3 DNA: TGTGCCAGCTCCAGAGACCCCTATGGCTACACCTTC
V gene: TRBV4-2; D gene: -; J gene: TRBJ1-1; clone size: -; CDR3 protein: CASSQGGLAEAFF; CDR3 DNA: TGTGCCAGCAGCCAAGGTGGGTTGGCCGAAGCTTTCTTT
V gene: TRBV18; D gene: TRBD1; J gene: TRBJ1-2; clone size: -; CDR3 protein: CASSLERAGQEYGYTF; CDR3 DNA: TGTGCCAGCTCACTGGAACGAGCGGGACAGGAGTATGGCTACACCTTC
V gene: TRBV2; D gene: -; J gene: TRBJ2-1; clone size: -; CDR3 protein: CASSDVRDNEQFF; CDR3 DNA: TGTGCCAGCAGTGATGTTCGGGACAATGAGCAGTTCTTC
V gene: TRBV18; D gene: -; J gene: TRBJ1-5; clone size: -; CDR3 protein: CASSPDRNQPQHF; CDR3 DNA: TGTGCCAGCTCACCGGACCGAAATCAGCCCCAGCATTTT
V gene: TRBV2; D gene: -; J gene: TRBJ2-7; clone size: -; CDR3 protein: CASSGTYEQYF; CDR3 DNA: TGTGCCAGCAGTGGGACCTACGAGCAGTACTTC
V gene: TRBV5-1; D gene: -; J gene: TRBJ2-6; clone size: -; CDR3 protein: CASSPTAGANVLTF; CDR3 DNA: TGCGCCAGCAGCCCGACAGCTGGGGCCAACGTCCTGACTTTC
V gene: TRBV5-4; D gene: TRBD1; J gene: TRBJ1-1; clone size: -; CDR3 protein: CASSFKTGLNTEAFF; CDR3 DNA: TGTGCCAGCAGCTTCAAGACAGGGTTAAACACTGAAGCTTTCTTT
V gene: TRBV11-2; D gene: -; J gene: TRBJ2-7; clone size: once; CDR3 protein: CASSFERQATYEQYF; CDR3 DNA: TGTGCCAGCAGCTTTGAACGACAGGCAACCTACGAGCAGTACTTC
V gene: TRBV15; D gene: TRBD2; J gene: TRBJ2-1; clone size: -; CDR3 protein: CATSRILAGGGGEQFF; CDR3 DNA: TGTGCCACCAGCAGGATCCTAGCGGGAGGAGGGGGTGAGCAGTTCTTC
V gene: TRBV9; D gene: TRBD1; J gene: TRBJ1-4; clone size: few; CDR3 protein: CASSARTGLNEKLFF; CDR3 DNA: TGTGCCAGCAGCGCTCGGACAGGGCTCAATGAAAAACTGTTTTTT
V gene: TRBV28; D gene: -; J gene: TRBJ2-7; clone size: -; CDR3 protein: CASSKTGFLISYEQYF; CDR3 DNA: TGTGCCAGCAGTAAGACAGGTTTCCTTATCTCCTACGAGCAGTACTTC
V gene: TRBV6-1; D gene: -; J gene: TRBJ1-5; clone size: few; CDR3 protein: CASSEANQPQHF; CDR3 DNA: TGTGCCAGCAGTGAAGCCAATCAGCCCCAGCATTTT
V gene: TRBV7-2; D gene: TRBD1; J gene: TRBJ1-2; clone size: -; CDR3 protein: CASSGQGATPRSYGYTF; CDR3 DNA: TGTGCCAGCAGCGGACAGGGGGCGACCCCACGCAGCTATGGCTACACCTTC
V gene: TRBV4-1; D gene: TRBD2; J gene: TRBJ2-2; clone size: few; CDR3 protein: CASSQVASGRNTGELFF; CDR3 DNA: TGCGCCAGCAGCCAAGTTGCCAGCGGGAGGAACACCGGGGAGCTGTTTTTT
V gene: TRBV30; D gene: TRBD1; J gene: TRBJ2-5; clone size: once; CDR3 protein: CAWSEGTAEETQYF; CDR3 DNA: TGTGCCTGGAGTGAGGGGACAGCCGAAGAGACCCAGTACTTC
V gene: TRBV7-8; D gene: TRBD2; J gene: TRBJ2-3; clone size: -; CDR3 protein: CASSLEFLGSSGRNTQYF; CDR3 DNA: TGTGCCAGCAGCTTAGAGTTTCTGGGGTCTAGCGGGAGGAATACGCAGTATTTT
V gene: TRBV30; D gene: -; J gene: TRBJ1-5; clone size: -; CDR3 protein: CAWSVAGGQPQHF; CDR3 DNA: TGTGCCTGGAGTGTGGCAGGAGGTCAGCCCCAGCATTTT
V gene: TRBV7-2; D gene: TRBD1; J gene: TRBJ2-7; clone size: -; CDR3 protein: CASSSRSGTGGHEQYF; CDR3 DNA: TGTGCCAGCAGCTCCAGGTCCGGGACAGGGGGCCACGAGCAGTACTTC
V gene: TRBV29-1; D gene: -; J gene: TRBJ2-7; clone size: -; CDR3 protein: CSVENSYEQYF; CDR3 DNA: TGCAGCGTTGAAAATAGCTACGAGCAGTACTTC
V gene: TRBV18; D gene: -; J gene: TRBJ2-5; clone size: -; CDR3 protein: CASSSVLQETQYF; CDR3 DNA: TGTGCCAGCTCCTCGGTGTTGCAAGAGACCCAGTACTTC
V gene: TRBV3-1/TRBV3-2; D gene: -; J gene: TRBJ2-3; clone size: -; CDR3 protein: CASSQEGSDTQYF; CDR3 DNA: TGTGCCAGCAGCCAAGAAGGGTCAGATACGCAGTATTTT
V gene: TRBV28; D gene: TRBD1; J gene: TRBJ1-1; clone size: -; CDR3 protein: CASKDRANTEAFF; CDR3 DNA: TGTGCCAGCAAGGACAGGGCGAATACTGAAGCTTTCTTT
V gene: TRBV24-1; D gene: TRBD2; J gene: TRBJ2-3; clone size: -; CDR3 protein: CATSDLGLAGDKGEPTDTQYF; CDR3 DNA: TGTGCCACCAGTGATTTGGGACTAGCGGGAGACAAAGGGGAACCCACAGATACGCAGTATTTT
V gene: TRBV19; D gene: TRBD2; J gene: TRBJ2-1; clone size: -; CDR3 protein: CASSNGREGYNEQFF; CDR3 DNA: TGTGCCAGTAGTAACGGCAGGGAGGGATACAATGAGCAGTTCTTC
V gene: TRBV6-5; D gene: TRBD1; J gene: TRBJ2-3; clone size: -; CDR3 protein: CASTNGDRVTDTQYF; CDR3 DNA: TGTGCCAGCACTAACGGGGACAGGGTAACAGATACGCAGTATTTT
V gene: TRBV6-5; D gene: -; J gene: TRBJ2-7; clone size: -; CDR3 protein: CASRAYEQYF; CDR3 DNA: TGTGCCAGCAGAGCATACGAGCAGTACTTC
V gene: TRBV7-8; D gene: TRBD2; J gene: TRBJ2-1; clone size: -; CDR3 protein: CASRTGTSGIEQFF; CDR3 DNA: TGTGCCAGCAGGACCGGGACTAGCGGGATCGAGCAGTTCTTC